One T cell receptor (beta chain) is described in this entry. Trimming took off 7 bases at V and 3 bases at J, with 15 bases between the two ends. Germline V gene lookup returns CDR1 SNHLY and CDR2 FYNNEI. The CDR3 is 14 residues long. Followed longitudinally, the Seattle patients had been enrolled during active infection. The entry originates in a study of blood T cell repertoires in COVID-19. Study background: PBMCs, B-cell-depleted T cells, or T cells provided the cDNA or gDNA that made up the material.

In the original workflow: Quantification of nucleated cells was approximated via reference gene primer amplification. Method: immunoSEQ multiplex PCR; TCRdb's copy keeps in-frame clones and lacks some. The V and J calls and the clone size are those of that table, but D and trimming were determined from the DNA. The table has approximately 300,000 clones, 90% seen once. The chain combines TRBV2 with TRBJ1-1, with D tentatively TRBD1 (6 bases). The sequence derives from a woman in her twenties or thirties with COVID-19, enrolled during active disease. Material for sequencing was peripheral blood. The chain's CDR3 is CASTPGGGDTEAFF. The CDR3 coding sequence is TGTGCCAGCACTCCGGGAGGGGGGGACACTGAAGCTTTCTTT.